The table lists the clone carrying this TCR beta chain with a few counts. Using a J-beta primer mix together with a sample-barcoded 5' primer, a second PCR was run for roughly 6 to 12 cycles. Each CDR3 protein gets one entry after TCRdb re-called the 5' RACE reads with MiXCR. The data contain 800,000 or so distinct CDR3 sequences, 20% to 25% of them singletons. The sample originates from a study of blood T cells in healthy people across ages. In addition, the sample was reused for a study of T cells of mothers and their children.

Sequenced: blood. This clonotype originated in a boy aged 10-17 years in good health.

Here the CDR3 DNA reads TGTGCCAGCTCACCACCCGGCAGACTGAACTCTGGAAACACCATATATTTT. Amino acids: CASSPPGRLNSGNTIYF. The chain combines TRBV18 with TRBJ1-3; D gene uncertain. Per germline, CDR1 KGHSH and CDR2 LQKENI. CDR3 length: 17 amino acids. The V and J ends lost 0 bases and 0 bases respectively, with 12 bases between them.